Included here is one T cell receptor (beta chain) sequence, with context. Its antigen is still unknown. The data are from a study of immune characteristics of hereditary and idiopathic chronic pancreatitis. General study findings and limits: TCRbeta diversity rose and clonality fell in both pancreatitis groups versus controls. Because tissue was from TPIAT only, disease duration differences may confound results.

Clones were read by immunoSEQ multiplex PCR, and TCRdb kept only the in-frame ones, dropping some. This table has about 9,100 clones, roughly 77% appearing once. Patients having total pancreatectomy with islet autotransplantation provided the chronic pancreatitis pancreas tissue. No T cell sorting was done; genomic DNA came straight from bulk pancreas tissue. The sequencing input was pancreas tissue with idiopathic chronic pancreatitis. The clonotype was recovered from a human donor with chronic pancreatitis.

The CDR3 nucleotides are TGTGCCAGCAGCCCTAGTGCGTTCAACTACAATGAGCAGTTCTTC. It translates to CASSPSAFNYNEQFF. The rearrangement joins TRBV7-9 to TRBJ2-1; unclear D gene. The CDR3 consists of 15 residues. Between the trimmed V and J ends, which lost 5 bases and 3 bases, there was a span of 14 bases. In germline, CDR1 is SEHNR, CDR2 FQNEAQ (reference sequence).